This is a list of T cell receptor beta chains from one sample in a study of neurological immune-mediated disorders. MiXCR was run by TCRdb on the 5' RACE reads, yielding one entry per CDR3 protein. This table has about 38,000 distinct CDR3 sequences, approximately 7.2% appearing once. Source material: CD4+ T cells from blood. The receptors shown here come from a man aged 45-60 years in good health. Each CDR3 is given with its conserved first and last residue. Each record gives: clone size, D gene, J gene, V gene, CDR3 DNA, CDR3 protein. The D gene is left open where the match is weak. Size is omitted from some rows. Given values are once, few, many or a class for expanded clones.

>many|TRBD2|TRBJ2-7|TRBV20-1
TGCAGTGGCAGCGGGCTAGCGGGTTTCTACGAGCAGTACTTC
CSGSGLAGFYEQYF
>few|NA|TRBJ2-7|TRBV6-5
TGTGCCAGCAGCCGGGGACGGCCCAAGGGATCGTTTTCCTACGAGCAGTACTTC
CASSRGRPKGSFSYEQYF
>many|NA|TRBJ2-3|TRBV27
TGTGCCAGCGGGCTCGTTCGAGATACGCAGTATTTT
CASGLVRDTQYF
>NA|TRBD2|TRBJ2-1|TRBV3-1
TGTGCCAGCAGCCGACTAGCGGGAGGCGATGAGCAGTTCTTC
CASSRLAGGDEQFF
>many|TRBD2|TRBJ2-7|TRBV3-1
TGTGCCAGCAGCCAAGATCGGGCGGGGGAATACGAGCAGTACTTC
CASSQDRAGEYEQYF
>many|NA|TRBJ2-7|TRBV4-3
TGCGCCAGCAGCCAAGATCGGCTAGCGTCGGGGGAGCAGTACTTC
CASSQDRLASGEQYF
>many|NA|TRBJ2-7|TRBV7-2
TGTGCCAGCAGCTTATTCCCCGGCAGCTCCTACGAGCAGTACTTC
CASSLFPGSSYEQYF
>many|TRBD1|TRBJ1-4|TRBV4-1
TGCGCCAGCACGATTTCCGGGACAGCTAATGAAAAACTGTTTTTT
CASTISGTANEKLFF
>NA|NA|TRBJ2-7|TRBV7-8
TGTGCCAGCAGCTCCATGGCCGGGACTGGCTACGAGCAGTACTTC
CASSSMAGTGYEQYF
>many|TRBD2|TRBJ2-3|TRBV28
TGTGCCAGCACTTCCCCTAGCGGGGTCGGGTCAGATACGCAGTATTTT
CASTSPSGVGSDTQYF
>many|TRBD2|TRBJ2-1|TRBV27
TGTGCCAGCCATCCGGGACTAGCGGGCACAAGGGACTACAATGAGCAGTTCTTC
CASHPGLAGTRDYNEQFF
>many|NA|TRBJ1-2|TRBV20-1
TGCAGTGCTCCGACGGGCCTCGGGCTTGGAGGCTACACCTTC
CSAPTGLGLGGYTF
>many|NA|TRBJ2-6|TRBV5-6
TGTGCCAGCAGCTTGGTCCCGGCTAGCTGGATCTCTGGGGCCAACGTCCTGACTTTC
CASSLVPASWISGANVLTF
>many|NA|TRBJ2-7|TRBV6-1
TGTGCCAGCAGATCGACCCTGTCCGGGCAGTACTTC
CASRSTLSGQYF
>NA|NA|TRBJ2-7|TRBV20-1
TGCAGTGCTAGCCCGAAGAGCTGGTACTCCTACGAGCAGTACTTC
CSASPKSWYSYEQYF
>many|TRBD1|TRBJ2-7|TRBV20-1
TGCAGTGCTAGAGATTTAGGCAGGGGGCGATACGGGCAGTACTTC
CSARDLGRGRYGQYF
>many|TRBD2|TRBJ2-7|TRBV20-1
TGCAGTGCTAGAGTTATGACTAGCGGGTACGAGCAGTACTTC
CSARVMTSGYEQYF